This TCR beta chain derives from a study of shared clonotypes between healthy human individuals (TCRdb year 2020). Concerning the study at large: A few men and a couple of women, aged 18 to 49 years, made up the cohort. To increase sequencing depth and limit assay-specific biases, TCR repertoire library preparation and sequencing were carried out by different laboratories using diverse techniques. For each donor, three plates each were used for CD4 naive and CD4 memory, two plates were used for CD8 naive, and one plate was used for CD8 memory. Each donor's leukapheresis produced roughly between roughly 0.85 and 10 billion PBMCs. Blood TCR repertoires of four to six healthy adults were deeply sequenced to estimate repertoire size and the extent of clonotype sharing between individuals.

The germline V gene encodes CDR1 SNHLY and CDR2 FYNNEI. Its CDR3 holds 14 amino acids, cysteine through phenylalanine. Only the CDR3 portion is preserved as DNA: 42 bases, with reading frame beginning at the first base. From V the trimming removes 6 bases and from J it removes 4 bases, while the gene matches leave 6 bases of the junction unaccounted for. Using the deep immunoSEQ assay, TCR CDR3 regions were amplified from genomic DNA by multiplex PCR. Extracted genomic DNA from each cell subset was distributed evenly across all wells of several immunoSEQ 96-well plates, and each plate was treated as a replicate. Each replicate PCR for sorted subsets received roughly 200 ng genomic DNA, equal to roughly 33,000 T cell genomes. Purified libraries were measured with a Qubit 3.0 fluorometer, size-checked on a Bioanalyzer 2100, and measured again with the KAPA Library Quantification kit. Every immunoSEQ 96-well plate was sequenced on a dedicated single-read 150-cycle Illumina NextSeq 550 flow cell. Turning to the authors' computational methods: Because only junctional sequences without quality scores were contained in the immunoSEQ output, filtering matching that applied to full-length reads could not be performed. Sequences were annotated with PyIR, a Python wrapper for IgBLAST v1.9, and V/J genes and CDR3 were assigned using IMGT germline references. Reads were filtered out if the reads had weak V/J assignments (E-value above 1e-6), no CDR3, stop codons, out-of-frame junctions, or ambiguous translated residues. A V3J clonotype was defined by an identical inferred V gene, J gene, and CDR3 amino acid sequence. The percentage overlap between two repertoires was calculated by dividing the number of shared unique clonotypes by the size of the smaller repertoire. Richness of each repertoire was evaluated using RTK rarefaction, the Chao1 estimator, and Recon v2.1 estimates of unobserved clonotypes. Generation probabilities were computed with OLGA for all TCRbeta clonotypes obtained by the gDNA method from several donors. The immuneACCESS repertoire file appears here via TCRdb, limited to in-frame rearrangements. These files lack a portion of the clones; in checked studies, under half of the deficit traces to unresolved V genes, and the cause of the others is not known. That table furnishes V, J and clone size, whereas the DNA furnished D and trimming. For this sample the table gives roughly 220,000 clones, of which 65% were detected only once. The ten most abundant clones make up around 10% of the sample.

Here is what the overall study found, with its caveats: Compared with non-shared clonotypes, clonotypes shared by all four sorted-subset donors had higher generation probabilities. Sampling was limited to blood, and TCR repertoires in tissue likely differ from TCR repertoires in blood. Incomplete sequencing was indicated by rarefaction of sorted-subset datasets, despite the large sequencing depth. Estimated clonotype richness was generally larger for naive than for memory subsets. Roughly 5.2% of naive CD4, roughly 3.6% of naive CD8, approximately 2% of memory CD4, and 0.4% of memory CD8 clonotypes were shared across a few donors. Because the study included only a small number of donors, the genetic and exposure-history diversity represented was limited. Based on pairwise subsampling, the degree of clonotype sharing among donors was expected to be affected by sequencing depth.

The donors were healthy, HIV-negative adults with no recently reported acute infections or vaccinations. All donors were Caucasian adults living in Nashville, Tennessee, USA. CD4+ T cells were enriched by magnetic negative selection, after which naive cells were positively selected on CD45RA and the negative fraction was taken as the memory subset. After blood collection by leukapheresis, PBMCs were isolated using Ficoll-Histopaque density gradient centrifugation and then cryopreserved in the vapor phase of liquid nitrogen. Analytical flow cytometry was used to check the purity and quantity of each magnetically sorted T cell population. Genomic DNA was isolated from every sorted fraction and measured by UV absorbance on a Nanodrop 2000c. This clone was counted at least ten times. Its antigen remains unidentified. Per-base quality was not reported, and no clone a single base away is much larger than it.

The chain joins TRBV2 to TRBJ2-5; 9 nucleotides in the junction match TRBD1. The sample consisted of memory CD4+ T cells sorted from blood. The cell subset or site label, read with the paper, signifies: CD45RA-negative fraction. This TCR was recovered from a man aged 25 to 40 in good health. The DNA reads TGTGCCAGCAGACTGGGACAGGGTGGAGAGACCCAGTACTTC. This sequence encodes CASRLGQGGETQYF. Beyond the CDR3, the reference TRBV2 and TRBJ2-5 genes provide the residues; the full variable domain reads: EPEVTQTPSHQVTQMGQEVILRCVPISNHLYFYWYRQILGQKVEFLVSFYNNEISEKSEIFDDQFSVERPDGSNFTLKIRSTKLEDSAMYFCASRLGQGGETQYFGPGTRLLVL.